The clone carrying this T cell receptor (beta chain) was seen repeatedly, ten times or more. Its antigen is currently unknown. The sample comes from a study of T cell repertoires in cytomegalovirus infection. Study details: Public TCR beta signatures indicated both CMV infection and matching HLA type. Study-level points and caveats: CMV-specific TCR beta clonotypes restricted by HLA-C were the ones dominating the ex vivo response. Identification of carriers of CMV plus the relevant HLA was achieved through cumulative public TCR beta family frequency.

From the reads, TCRdb called clonotypes with MiXCR, one entry per CDR3 protein. Of around 74,000 distinct CDR3 sequences detected, roughly 3.6% appear once; the ten largest clones hold approximately 5%. This CDR3 has 13 amino acids. Germline values: CDR1 MDHEN, CDR2 SYDVKM. The V and J ends lost 11 bases and 4 bases, in that order; junction bases with no gene match: 9. This receptor was identified in a human donor in good health (CMV status not recorded). Some clones in this sample may be carry-over from other donors' samples. The genes are TRBV28 and TRBJ2-3, with 7 bases fitting TRBD2. Sample: PBMCs. The DNA for the CDR3 is TGTGCCGCGGGGGAGTCGATGGCAGATACGCAGTATTTT. Its translation is CAAGESMADTQYF.